The sequence of this T cell receptor (beta chain) was determined in a study of T cell responses to AZD1222 COVID-19 vaccine. The table came from immunoSEQ multiplex PCR; TCRdb's copy has only in-frame clones and leaves some out. The table has under 200,000 clones, around 89% seen once. This clone came up once. Its antigen is not identified. This CDR3 has 16 residues. In germline, CDR1 is LNHDA, CDR2 SQIVND (reference sequence). Trimming stripped 0 bases from V and 4 bases from J, with 15 bases between. Whole-study findings and limits: At baseline, just a handful of AZD1222 recipients tested seropositive. Close to half of spike-specific TCRs reportedly recognize unmutated variant regions. Mostly white British, mostly female donors; authors suggested clonal diversity may be underestimated. Increases in Spike-specific TCR breadth and depth were seen after two AZD1222 doses.

The chain has TRBV19 and TRBJ1-1; no reliable D call. Sequenced here: peripheral blood, sampled 28 days after the second AZD1222 dose. The TCR was taken from an adult who received the AZD1222 COVID-19 vaccine. Here the CDR3 DNA reads TGTGCCAGTAGTATAGATCACGGGTATACGGGCACTGAAGCTTTCTTT. This encodes CASSIDHGYTGTEAFF.